This T cell receptor beta chain comes out of a study of neurological immune-mediated disorders. General study findings and limits: CDR3 amino acid sequences of expanded clones were not shared across subjects, a result suggesting private repertoires in all groups.

In its sample, this clonotype was seen many times. Its antigen remains unidentified. Trimming shortened V by 6 bases and J by 5 bases, and 17 bases separated the two germline ends. The germline V gene encodes CDR1 LNHDA and CDR2 SQIVND (reference sequence). There are 14 residues in the CDR3. MiXCR was run by TCRdb on the 5' RACE reads, yielding one entry per CDR3 protein. The repertoire holds 16,000 or so distinct CDR3 sequences, with 9% to 10% as singletons. Sample: CD8+ T cells from blood. This receptor was taken from a man aged 45-65 years in good health. V usage is TRBV19 and J usage is TRBJ2-7, with D perhaps matching TRBD1 or TRBD2 (5 bases each). The DNA of the CDR3 is TGTGCCAGTAGCCCCGTATGGGGGTACCACGAGCAGTACTTC. It specifies CASSPVWGYHEQYF.